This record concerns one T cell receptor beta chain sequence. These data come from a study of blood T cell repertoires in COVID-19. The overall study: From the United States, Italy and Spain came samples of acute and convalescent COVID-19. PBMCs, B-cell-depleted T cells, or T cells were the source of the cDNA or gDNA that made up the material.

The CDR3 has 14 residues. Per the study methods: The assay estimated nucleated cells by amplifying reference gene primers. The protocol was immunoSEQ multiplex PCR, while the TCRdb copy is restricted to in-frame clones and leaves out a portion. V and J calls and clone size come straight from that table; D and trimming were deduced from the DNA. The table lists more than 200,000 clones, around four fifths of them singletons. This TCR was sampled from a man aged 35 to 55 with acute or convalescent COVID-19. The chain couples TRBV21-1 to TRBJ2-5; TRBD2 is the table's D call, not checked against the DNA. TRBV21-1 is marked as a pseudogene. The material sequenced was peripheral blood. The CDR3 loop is CASSKRGGPVTQYF. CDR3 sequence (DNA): TGTGCCAGCAGCAAAAGGGGGGGGCCCGTGACCCAGTACTTC.